These T cell receptor beta chains were read from a single sample in a study of regulatory T cells in long-lasting Graves disease. TCRdb passed the multiplex PCR reads through MiXCR, listing each CDR3 protein once. This table holds a few hundred thousand distinct CDR3 sequences, about an eighth found once. The sample also formed part of further work on T cells in Graves' hyperthyroidism and ophthalmopathy.

Material: peripheral blood mononuclear cells (PBMCs), obtained at new diagnosis, from a patient treated with antithyroid drugs. Receptors were obtained from a woman younger than 35 with Graves disease. Both conserved end residues are part of each CDR3. The D gene is left open where the match is weak. The size field is filled for only some rows; it gives once, few, many or a size class.

CSARSQDTGELFF,TGCAGTGCTAGGTCGCAAGACACCGGGGAGCTGTTTTTT,13,TRBV20-1,many,TRBJ2-2,-
CASSFLRGTEAFF,TGTGCCAGCAGTTTTCTTAGAGGGACTGAAGCTTTCTTT,13,TRBV12-3/TRBV12-4,-,TRBJ1-1,-
CASSLGLQGRRRVEQFF,TGTGCCAGCAGCTTAGGTCTTCAGGGGCGTCGGCGGGTTGAGCAGTTCTTC,17,TRBV7-9,many,TRBJ2-1,-
CASGNPGGGPDEQFF,TGTGCCAGCGGAAACCCCGGGGGGGGGCCGGATGAGCAGTTCTTC,15,TRBV7-2,many,TRBJ2-1,TRBD2
CASSLEGYGTQYF,TGCGCCAGCAGCTTAGAGGGATACGGGACCCAGTACTTC,13,TRBV5-1,few,TRBJ2-5,-
CASSSPGINYGYTF,TGTGCCAGCAGTTCTCCGGGTATTAACTATGGCTACACCTTC,14,TRBV6-5,-,TRBJ1-2,-
CASSLVGETGGEQFF,TGCGCCAGCAGCTTGGTGGGAGAGACAGGAGGTGAGCAGTTCTTC,15,TRBV5-1,many,TRBJ2-1,-
CASSLAGTYEQYF,TGTGCCAGCAGCTTAGCCGGAACCTACGAGCAGTACTTC,13,TRBV7-2,many,TRBJ2-7,-
CASSFSSTGTGELFF,TGTGCCAGCAGTTTTTCATCGACAGGGACCGGGGAGCTGTTTTTT,15,TRBV6-2/TRBV6-3,many,TRBJ2-2,TRBD1
CASSPMLAGYDEQFF,TGTGCCAGCAGCCCCATGTTAGCGGGATACGATGAGCAGTTCTTC,15,TRBV7-2,many,TRBJ2-1,TRBD2
CASSFLTDPTPEAFF,TGTGCCAGCAGCTTCTTGACAGACCCGACACCTGAAGCTTTCTTT,15,TRBV7-2,many,TRBJ1-1,-
CASSQGEGYGYTF,TGTGCCAGCAGCCAAGGAGAGGGTTATGGCTACACCTTC,13,TRBV14,few,TRBJ1-2,-
CASSLRPALNTEAFF,TGCGCCAGCAGTTTAAGACCCGCCTTGAACACTGAAGCTTTCTTT,15,TRBV5-1,-,TRBJ1-1,-
CASSNIAGGRETQYF,TGTGCCAGCAGCAATATAGCGGGGGGGCGAGAGACCCAGTACTTC,15,TRBV7-6,many,TRBJ2-5,TRBD2
CASVPRGNEQFF,TGTGCCAGCGTCCCCAGGGGTAATGAGCAGTTCTTC,12,TRBV6-1,-,TRBJ2-1,-
CASSLGGQGNTIYF,TGTGCCAGCAGCTTAGGGGGACAAGGAAACACCATATATTTT,14,TRBV13,many,TRBJ1-3,-
CASSPHAGGSNTEAFF,TGTGCCAGCAGCCCACACGCAGGGGGGTCCAACACTGAAGCTTTCTTT,16,TRBV3-1,-,TRBJ1-1,TRBD1
CASTAGGSGANVLTF,TGTGCCAGCACCGCGGGGGGCTCTGGGGCCAACGTCCTGACTTTC,15,TRBV7-6,-,TRBJ2-6,TRBD2
CASSAGTLDSYEQYF,TGTGCCAGCAGTGCCGGGACTCTTGATTCCTACGAGCAGTACTTC,15,TRBV12-3/TRBV12-4,few,TRBJ2-7,-
CASVTMGGRAGGLFF,TGTGCCAGCGTTACGATGGGGGGACGGGCCGGGGGGCTGTTTTTT,15,TRBV28,few,TRBJ2-2,-
CASQGGSLTGELFF,TGTGCCAGCCAAGGAGGTTCCCTCACCGGGGAGCTGTTTTTT,14,TRBV6-1,many,TRBJ2-2,-
CASSPYRGSTEAFF,TGTGCCAGCAGCCCCTACAGGGGTAGCACTGAAGCTTTCTTT,14,TRBV9,many,TRBJ1-1,TRBD1
CASRAGGADEKLFF,TGTGCCAGCAGGGCAGGGGGCGCGGATGAAAAACTGTTTTTT,14,TRBV27,many,TRBJ1-4,TRBD1
CASSDRDGSRNSPLHF,TGTGCCAGCAGCGACAGGGACGGCAGTAGGAATTCACCCCTCCACTTT,16,TRBV9,few,TRBJ1-6,-
CASRHRQGGETQYF,TGTGCCAGCAGGCATCGACAGGGCGGAGAGACCCAGTACTTC,14,TRBV6-1,many,TRBJ2-5,TRBD1
CASSFQWEGQRDTQYF,TGTGCCAGCAGTTTTCAGTGGGAGGGCCAAAGAGATACGCAGTATTTT,16,TRBV28,many,TRBJ2-3,TRBD2
CASSIYGLAGTNEQFF,TGTGCCAGTAGTATTTACGGTCTAGCGGGAACCAATGAGCAGTTCTTC,16,TRBV19,-,TRBJ2-1,TRBD2
CASSLSTLTTNEKLFF,TGTGCCAGCAGCCTATCCACACTAACAACTAATGAAAAACTGTTTTTT,16,TRBV3-1,many,TRBJ1-4,-
CASMPFQNAYEQYF,TGTGCCAGCATGCCTTTCCAGAATGCCTACGAGCAGTACTTC,14,TRBV7-2,few,TRBJ2-7,-
CSARPQETQYF,TGCAGTGCTAGACCCCAAGAGACCCAGTACTTC,11,TRBV20-1,many,TRBJ2-5,-
CASSLLGTQETQYF,TGTGCCAGCAGCTTATTAGGGACTCAAGAGACCCAGTACTTC,14,TRBV11-1,many,TRBJ2-5,-
CSAIPDSTMGKLFF,TGCAGTGCTATACCCGACAGCACGATGGGGAAACTGTTTTTT,14,TRBV20-1,-,TRBJ1-4,-
CSARGGASNTEAFF,TGCAGTGCCAGAGGGGGAGCATCGAACACTGAAGCTTTCTTT,14,TRBV20-1,many,TRBJ1-1,-
CATRDREGNQPQHF,TGTGCCACCCGGGACAGGGAAGGCAATCAGCCCCAGCATTTT,14,TRBV10-3,many,TRBJ1-5,TRBD1
CSAVTSGHGLEQYF,TGCAGCGCCGTGACTAGCGGCCATGGGCTCGAGCAGTACTTC,14,TRBV29-1,few,TRBJ2-7,TRBD2
CAISETLLVKETQYF,TGTGCCATCAGTGAGACTCTCCTCGTTAAAGAGACCCAGTACTTC,15,TRBV10-3,few,TRBJ2-5,-
CASSQDKGGVTEAFF,TGTGCCAGCAGCCAAGATAAGGGAGGTGTCACTGAAGCTTTCTTT,15,TRBV4-2,-,TRBJ1-1,-
CASSPLIDAATNEKLFF,TGTGCCAGCAGCCCGCTTATCGACGCTGCAACTAATGAAAAACTGTTTTTT,17,TRBV11-2,-,TRBJ1-4,-
CASGLAPLGNEQFF,TGTGCTAGTGGTTTGGCCCCTCTAGGAAATGAGCAGTTCTTC,14,TRBV12-5,many,TRBJ2-1,-
CASSRVGDTQYF,TGTGCCAGCAGTCGCGTGGGGGATACGCAGTATTTT,12,TRBV6-1,-,TRBJ2-3,-